This T cell receptor (beta chain) is drawn from a study of Ad26.COV2.S vaccination and SARS-CoV-2 variants. This sample's treatment: about 20 received Ad26.COV2.S at low or high dose, single or two shots; about five received placebo; per-sample allocation not given. At day 63 after the first vaccine or placebo injection, samples were drawn. SARS-CoV-2 spike from the Wuhan strain was encoded by the vaccine, an Ad26 vector. Sequencing was performed with immunoSEQ multiplex PCR; in TCRdb, only in-frame clones are kept and a portion is missing. Of around 400,000 clones listed, 70% to 90% are singletons. After removal of 5 bases from V and 2 bases from J, the junction contained 4 bases not matched to a gene. CDR1 and CDR2 (germline): SGHTA, FQGNSA. This CDR3 comprises 16 residues.

This specimen consisted of peripheral blood, obtained in a trial of Ad26.COV2.S vaccine versus placebo. This clonotype was obtained from a person aged 18-65 years who received the Ad26.COV2.S COVID-19 vaccine or a placebo. This chain links TRBV7-2 with TRBJ2-1; 12 positions agree with TRBD2. CDR3 DNA sequence: TGTGCCAGCAGCCTAAGGACTAGCGGGGCCTACAATGAGCAGTTCTTC. Its protein is CASSLRTSGAYNEQFF.